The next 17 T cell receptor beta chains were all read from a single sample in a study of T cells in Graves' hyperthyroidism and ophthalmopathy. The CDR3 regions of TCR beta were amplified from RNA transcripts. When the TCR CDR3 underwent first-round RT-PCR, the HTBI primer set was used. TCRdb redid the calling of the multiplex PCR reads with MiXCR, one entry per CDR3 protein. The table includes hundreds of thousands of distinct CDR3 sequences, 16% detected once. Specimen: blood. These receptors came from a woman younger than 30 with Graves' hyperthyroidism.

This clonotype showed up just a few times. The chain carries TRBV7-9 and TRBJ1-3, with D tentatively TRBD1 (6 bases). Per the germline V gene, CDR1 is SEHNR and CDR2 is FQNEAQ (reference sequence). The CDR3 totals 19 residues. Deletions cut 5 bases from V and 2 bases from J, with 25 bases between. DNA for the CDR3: TGTGCCAGCAGCACATATATTTCCTCCGGGGGCAGGGCTGGAAACACCATATATTTT. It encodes CASSTYISSGGRAGNTIYF.

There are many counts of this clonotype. CDR3 coding DNA: TGTGCCAGCAGTCCTATCCCTCCCAGGGGGAACACCGGGGAGCTGTTTTTT. Its translation is CASSPIPPRGNTGELFF. The V and J genes are TRBV28 and TRBJ2-2, with a possible D match to TRBD1 (6 bases). The V and J ends lost 5 bases and 1 base respectively, with 17 bases between them. CDR3 size: 17 residues. Germline-derived CDR1 and CDR2 are MDHEN and SYDVKM.

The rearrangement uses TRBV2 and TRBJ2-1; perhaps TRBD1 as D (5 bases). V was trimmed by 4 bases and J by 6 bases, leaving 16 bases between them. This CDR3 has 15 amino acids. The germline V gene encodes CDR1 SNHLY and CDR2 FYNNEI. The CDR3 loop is CASSGSRAMGNEQFF. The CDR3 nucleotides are TGTGCCAGCAGTGGGAGCAGGGCTATGGGCAATGAGCAGTTCTTC.

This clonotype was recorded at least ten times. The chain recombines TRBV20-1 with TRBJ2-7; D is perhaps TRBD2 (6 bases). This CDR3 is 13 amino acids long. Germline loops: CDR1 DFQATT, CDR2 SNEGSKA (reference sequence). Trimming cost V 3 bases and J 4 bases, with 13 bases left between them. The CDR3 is CSARKDYLYEQYF. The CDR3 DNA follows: TGCAGTGCTAGGAAGGACTACCTATACGAGCAGTACTTC.

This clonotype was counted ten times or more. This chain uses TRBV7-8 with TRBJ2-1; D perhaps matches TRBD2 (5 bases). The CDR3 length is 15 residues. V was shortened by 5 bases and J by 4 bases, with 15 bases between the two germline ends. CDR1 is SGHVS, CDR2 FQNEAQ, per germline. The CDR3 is CASSPSEGAYNEQFF. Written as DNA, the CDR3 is TGTGCCAGCAGCCCGTCAGAGGGAGCGTACAATGAGCAGTTCTTC.

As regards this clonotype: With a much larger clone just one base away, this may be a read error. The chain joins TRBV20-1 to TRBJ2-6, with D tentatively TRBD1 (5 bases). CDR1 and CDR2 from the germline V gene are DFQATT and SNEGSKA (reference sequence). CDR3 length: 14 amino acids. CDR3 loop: CSASERGGAHVLTF. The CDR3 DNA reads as TGCAGTGCTAGTGAGAGAGGTGGGGCCCACGTCCTGACTTTC.

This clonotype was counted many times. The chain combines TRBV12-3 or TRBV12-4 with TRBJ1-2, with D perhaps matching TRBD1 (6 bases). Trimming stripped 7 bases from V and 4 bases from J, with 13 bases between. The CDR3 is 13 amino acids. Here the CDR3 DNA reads TGTGCCAGCATCGCAACAGGGACCTATGGCTACACCTTC. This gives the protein CASIATGTYGYTF.

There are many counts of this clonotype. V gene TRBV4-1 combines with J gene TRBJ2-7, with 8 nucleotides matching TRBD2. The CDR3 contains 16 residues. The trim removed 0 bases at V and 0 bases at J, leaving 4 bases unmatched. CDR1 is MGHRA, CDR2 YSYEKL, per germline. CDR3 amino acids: CASSQDETSGSYEQYF. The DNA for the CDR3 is TGCGCCAGCAGCCAAGATGAAACTAGCGGCTCCTACGAGCAGTACTTC.

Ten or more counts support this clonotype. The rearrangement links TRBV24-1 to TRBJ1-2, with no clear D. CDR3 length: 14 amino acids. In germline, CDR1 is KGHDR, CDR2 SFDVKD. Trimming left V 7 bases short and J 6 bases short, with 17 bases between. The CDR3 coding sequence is TGTGCCACCAGGAAGGGCGCGGAGGATAATGGCTACACCTTC. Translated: CATRKGAEDNGYTF.

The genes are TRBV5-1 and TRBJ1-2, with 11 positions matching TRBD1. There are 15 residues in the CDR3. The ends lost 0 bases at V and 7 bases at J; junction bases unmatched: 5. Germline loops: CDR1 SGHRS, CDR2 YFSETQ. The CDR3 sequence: CASSLVGQGASGYTF. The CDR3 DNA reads TGCGCCAGCAGCTTGGTTGGACAGGGGGCTTCTGGCTACACCTTC.

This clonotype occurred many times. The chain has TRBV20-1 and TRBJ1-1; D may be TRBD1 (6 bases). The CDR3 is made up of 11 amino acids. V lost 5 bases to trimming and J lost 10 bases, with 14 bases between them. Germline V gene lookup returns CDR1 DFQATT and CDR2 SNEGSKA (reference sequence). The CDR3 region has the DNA TGCAGTGCTCATACAGGGTACGGAGCTTTCTTT. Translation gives CSAHTGYGAFF.

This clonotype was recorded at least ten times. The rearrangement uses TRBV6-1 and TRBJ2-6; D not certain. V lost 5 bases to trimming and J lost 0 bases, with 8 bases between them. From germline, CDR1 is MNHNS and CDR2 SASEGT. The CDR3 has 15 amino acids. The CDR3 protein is CASSQWRSGANVLTF. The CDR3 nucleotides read TGTGCCAGCAGTCAATGGCGCTCTGGGGCCAACGTCCTGACTTTC.

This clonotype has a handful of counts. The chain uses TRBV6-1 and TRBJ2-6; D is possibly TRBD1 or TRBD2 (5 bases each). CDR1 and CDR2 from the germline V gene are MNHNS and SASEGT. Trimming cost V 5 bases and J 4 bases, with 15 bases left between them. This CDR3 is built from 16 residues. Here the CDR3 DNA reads TGTGCCAGCAGTTCCGGGACCCGGGCCGGGGCCAACGTCCTGACTTTC. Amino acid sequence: CASSSGTRAGANVLTF.

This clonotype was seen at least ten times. The CDR3 here is CASSLSSTYNEQFF. The CDR3 DNA sequence: TGTGCCAGCAGCTTATCTTCCACATACAATGAGCAGTTCTTC. This sequence joins TRBV11-2 and TRBJ2-1; D remains unclear. The CDR3 extends over 14 amino acids. Germline lookup yields CDR1 SGHAT and CDR2 FQNNGV. Between the trimmed V and J ends, which lost 2 bases and 4 bases, there was a span of 9 bases.

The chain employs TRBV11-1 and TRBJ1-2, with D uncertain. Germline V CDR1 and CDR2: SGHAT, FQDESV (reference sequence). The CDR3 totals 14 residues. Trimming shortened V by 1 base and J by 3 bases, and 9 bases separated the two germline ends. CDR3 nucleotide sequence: TGTGCCAGCAGCTTAGGTGGTCAGGACTATGGCTACACCTTC. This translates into CASSLGGQDYGYTF.

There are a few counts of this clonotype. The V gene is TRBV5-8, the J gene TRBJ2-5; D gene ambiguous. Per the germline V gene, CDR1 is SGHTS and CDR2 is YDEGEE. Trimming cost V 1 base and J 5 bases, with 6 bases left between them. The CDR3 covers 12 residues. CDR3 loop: CASSLLLETQYF. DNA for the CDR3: TGTGCCAGCAGCTTGTTGCTGGAGACCCAGTACTTC. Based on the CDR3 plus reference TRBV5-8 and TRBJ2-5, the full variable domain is EAGVTQSPTHLIKTRGQQATLRCSPISGHTSVYWYQQALGLGLQFLLWYDEGEERNRGNFPPRFSGRQFPNYSSELNVNALELEDSALYLCASSLLLETQYFGPGTRLLVL.

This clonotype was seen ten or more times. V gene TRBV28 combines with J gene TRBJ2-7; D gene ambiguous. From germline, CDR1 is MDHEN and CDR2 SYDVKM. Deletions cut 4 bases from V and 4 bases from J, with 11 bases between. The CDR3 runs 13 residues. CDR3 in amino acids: CASSSTFPYEQYF. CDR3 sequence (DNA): TGTGCCAGCAGTTCCACCTTTCCGTACGAGCAGTACTTC.